These 17 T cell receptor beta chains were all obtained from the same sample, sequenced in a study of T cell responses to AZD1222 COVID-19 vaccine. Generated by immunoSEQ multiplex PCR, the TCRdb table keeps only in-frame clones and is missing some. Of about 84,000 clones listed, 87% are singletons. The sequenced sample was peripheral blood, obtained on day 0 of AZD1222 vaccination. All receptors derive from an adult in good health.

The chain joins TRBV6-4 to TRBJ2-3, with TRBD2 matching 8 bases. J lost 5 bases, V lost 0 bases, and 7 bases had no gene match. Germline lookup yields CDR1 MRHNA and CDR2 SNTAGT. This CDR3 spans 16 amino acids. CDR3 nucleotide sequence: TGTGCCAGCAGTGACTCGGAGCGGGAGAGTCTAGATACGCAGTATTTT. Translated, it gives CASSDSERESLDTQYF.

The chain combines TRBV18 with TRBJ1-1; maybe TRBD1 (5 bases). Germline values: CDR1 KGHSH, CDR2 LQKENI. The CDR3 totals 13 residues. The V end lost 6 bases, the J end lost 4 bases, and 12 bases lay between the germline ends. The CDR3 DNA reads TGTGCCAGCTCCCAGGGTGAGGGCACTGAAGCTTTCTTT. It specifies CASSQGEGTEAFF.

This clone appeared a single time. The rearrangement uses TRBV7-8 and TRBJ2-5; the D gene is possibly TRBD1 (5 bases). Trimming cost V 2 bases and J 4 bases, with 11 bases left between them. The CDR3 consists of 14 residues. The germline V gene encodes CDR1 SGHVS and CDR2 FQNEAQ. The CDR3, as DNA: TGTGCCAGCAGCTTATACGCAGGGCCAGAGACCCAGTACTTC. It is translated as CASSLYAGPETQYF.

V gene TRBV30 combines with J gene TRBJ1-3; D uncertain. The germline gives CDR1 GTSNPN, CDR2 SVGIG (reference sequence). The CDR3 loop spans 16 amino acids. Trimming cost V 4 bases and J 4 bases, with 20 bases left between them. The CDR3 region is CAWMGVGLYPGNTIYF. The CDR3 DNA reads TGTGCCTGGATGGGTGTCGGACTCTATCCAGGAAACACCATATATTTT.

The V gene is TRBV3-1 (or the pseudogene TRBV3-2), the J gene TRBJ1-5; D ambiguous. There are 14 residues in the CDR3. Germline V lookup: CDR1 LGHDT, CDR2 YNNKEL (reference sequence). V was cut by 5 bases and J by 5 bases, with 13 bases left in between. CDR3 nucleotides: TGTGCCAGCAGCTCGCGGGGAGTGGATCAGCCCCAGCATTTT. This sequence encodes CASSSRGVDQPQHF.

The chain is built from TRBV6-5 and TRBJ2-7, with D possibly called TRBD1 or TRBD2 (5 bases each). Germline lookup yields CDR1 MNHEY and CDR2 SVGAGI. Trimming left V 6 bases short and J 3 bases short, with 18 bases between. This CDR3 comprises 15 residues. The CDR3 DNA reads as TGTGCCAGCAGCCCCAACTCCGGGGCGGGCTACGAGCAGTACTTC. Its protein product is CASSPNSGAGYEQYF.

The chain links TRBV3-1 (or the pseudogene TRBV3-2) to TRBJ1-2; 12 bases agree with TRBD1. V shed 1 base, J shed 5 bases, and the junction held 14 bases outside the gene matches. The CDR3 contains 19 residues. Germline CDR1 reads LGHDT; CDR2 reads YNNKEL (reference sequence). The CDR3 DNA follows: TGTGCCAGCAGCCAAGTCCCGGGACAGGGGGCAGGAACGAATTATGGCTACACCTTC. This codes for CASSQVPGQGAGTNYGYTF.

The J gene is TRBJ2-1, the V gene TRBV29-1, with 12 bases lining up with TRBD2. The CDR3 totals 12 residues. Germline lookup yields CDR1 SQVTM and CDR2 ANQGSEA. V lost 3 bases to trimming and J lost 14 bases; unmatched junction nucleotides: 5. CDR3 in DNA: TGCAGCGTTGACCTAGCGGGAGGGCCGGAGTTCTTC. Protein sequence: CSVDLAGGPEFF.

The rearrangement joins TRBV25-1 to TRBJ1-4, with D hard to call. The CDR3 spans 14 residues. The ends were cut back, 0 bases at V and 5 bases at J, with 7 bases in the middle. Germline-derived CDR1 and CDR2 are MGHDK and SYGVNS. The CDR3 DNA reads as TGTGCCAGCAGTGAATACGGGAGAAATGAAAAACTGTTTTTT. It yields the protein CASSEYGRNEKLFF.

V and J are TRBV5-4 and TRBJ1-5; no firm D call. Trimming removed 5 bases from V and 4 bases from J, with 13 bases in between. CDR3 length: 14 residues. Germline assignment: CDR1 SGHNT and CDR2 YYREEE (reference sequence). This CDR3 reads CASSQDARNQPQHF. The CDR3 DNA follows: TGTGCCAGCAGTCAGGACGCGCGAAATCAGCCCCAGCATTTT.

This clone has only one observation. This chain joins TRBV3-1 (or the pseudogene TRBV3-2) and TRBJ2-3; 8 bases match TRBD2. J was trimmed by 2 bases and V by 2 bases; bases with no gene match: 9. This CDR3 comprises 17 residues. CDR1 is LGHDT and CDR2 is YNNKEL in the germline V gene (reference sequence). The CDR3 coding sequence is TGTGCCAGCAGCCAATACCCGGGACTAGACCTCACAGATACGCAGTATTTT. This translates into CASSQYPGLDLTDTQYF.

The chain couples TRBV6-1 to TRBJ2-1, with D possibly being TRBD2 (5 bases). V gave up 4 bases and J gave up 3 bases, with 19 bases separating them. Germline assignment: CDR1 MNHNS and CDR2 SASEGT. This CDR3 has 17 residues. CDR3 loop: CASSADYRKAYYNEQFF. CDR3 nucleotide sequence: TGTGCCAGCAGTGCCGACTACCGCAAGGCGTACTACAATGAGCAGTTCTTC.

The chain uses TRBV2 and TRBJ2-1; D is undetermined. The CDR3 has 13 amino acids. The V end lost 3 bases, the J end lost 5 bases, and 8 bases lay between the germline ends. Germline V gene data show CDR1 as SNHLY and CDR2 as FYNNEI. The CDR3 DNA is TGTGCCAGCAGTGACGTAACAGACAATGAGCAGTTCTTC. The encoded protein is CASSDVTDNEQFF.

This rearrangement joins TRBV10-2 to TRBJ1-4; D is perhaps TRBD1 (5 bases). In germline, CDR1 is WSHSY, CDR2 SAAADI. CDR3 length: 15 amino acids. Trimming removed 2 bases from V and 3 bases from J, with 10 bases in between. The CDR3 nucleotides are TGCGCCAGCAGTGAGACCCGGGACTCTAATGAAAAACTGTTTTTT. This codes for CASSETRDSNEKLFF.

The chain joins TRBV7-9 to TRBJ2-7; 14 bases align to TRBD2. The CDR3 is 17 residues long. CDR1 is SEHNR, CDR2 FQNEAQ, per germline (reference sequence). Trimming took 5 bases from V and 7 from J; bases not matched to a gene: 13. The DNA for the CDR3 is TGTGCCAGCAGCGGGGGGACAACGTGGACTAGCGGGAGGGAGCAGTACTTC. Its protein product is CASSGGTTWTSGREQYF.

This chain uses TRBV6-5 with TRBJ2-7; TRBD1 agrees at 10 bases. V lost 2 bases, J lost 3 bases, and 4 bases stayed unmatched. Germline CDR1 and CDR2: MNHEY and SVGAGI. The CDR3 extends over 15 amino acids. The CDR3 sequence is CASSYGGQGVYEQYF. The CDR3 nucleotides are TGTGCCAGCAGTTACGGCGGACAGGGGGTCTACGAGCAGTACTTC.

The chain joins TRBV3-1 (or the pseudogene TRBV3-2) to TRBJ1-1; unclear D gene. The CDR3 runs to 11 residues. Trimming removed 4 bases at V and 1 base at J, with 1 base between. Germline assignment: CDR1 LGHDT and CDR2 YNNKEL (reference sequence). CDR3 sequence reads: CASSRNTEAFF. The CDR3 nucleotides read TGTGCCAGCAGCCGGAACACTGAAGCTTTCTTT.